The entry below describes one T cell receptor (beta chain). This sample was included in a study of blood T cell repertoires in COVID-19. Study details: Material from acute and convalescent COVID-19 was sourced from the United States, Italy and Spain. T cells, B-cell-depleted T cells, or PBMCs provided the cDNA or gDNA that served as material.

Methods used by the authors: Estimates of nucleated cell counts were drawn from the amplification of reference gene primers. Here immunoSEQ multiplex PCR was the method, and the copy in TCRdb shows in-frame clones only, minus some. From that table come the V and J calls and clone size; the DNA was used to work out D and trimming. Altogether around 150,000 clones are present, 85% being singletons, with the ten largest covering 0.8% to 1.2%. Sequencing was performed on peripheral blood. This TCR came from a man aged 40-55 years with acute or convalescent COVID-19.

The CDR3 coding sequence is TGTGCCAGCAGCTTAGGCAGAGGGTCCAATGAGCAGTTCTTC. Translated, it gives CASSLGRGSNEQFF. The chain links TRBV7-7 to TRBJ2-1; possibly TRBD2 for D (5 bases). The CDR3 length is 14 residues. CDR1 is SSHAT, CDR2 FNYEAQ, per germline (reference sequence). The germline V and J ends were trimmed by 1 base and 6 bases, with 10 bases remaining between them.